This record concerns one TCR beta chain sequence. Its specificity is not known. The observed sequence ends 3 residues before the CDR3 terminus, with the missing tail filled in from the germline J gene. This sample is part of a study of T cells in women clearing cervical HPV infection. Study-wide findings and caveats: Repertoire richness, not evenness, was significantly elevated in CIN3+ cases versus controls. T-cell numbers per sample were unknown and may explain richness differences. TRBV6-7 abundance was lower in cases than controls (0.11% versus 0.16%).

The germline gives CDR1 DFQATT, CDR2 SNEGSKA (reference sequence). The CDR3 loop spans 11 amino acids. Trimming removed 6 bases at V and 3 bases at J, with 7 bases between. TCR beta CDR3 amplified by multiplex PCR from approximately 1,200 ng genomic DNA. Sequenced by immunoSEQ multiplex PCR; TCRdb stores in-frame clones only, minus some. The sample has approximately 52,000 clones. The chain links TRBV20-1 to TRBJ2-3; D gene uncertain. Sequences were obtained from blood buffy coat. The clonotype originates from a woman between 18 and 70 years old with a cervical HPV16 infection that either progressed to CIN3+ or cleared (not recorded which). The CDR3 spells CSAQKTDTQYF. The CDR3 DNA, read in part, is TGCAGTGCACAAAAGACAGATACG.